This T cell receptor beta chain was captured by sequencing in a study of cytomegalovirus exposure and HLA in healthy donors. Study findings and constraints: Generally TCR sequences proved uncommon, though certain public TCRs appeared in numerous donors. Cytomegalovirus association was listed for about 170 TCR beta chains.

Clones were sequenced by immunoSEQ multiplex PCR, and TCRdb holds only the in-frame ones, with some missing. The sample has over 85,000 clones, approximately 89% seen once. Details on this clone: The antigen is undetermined.

Germline CDR1 LGHNA, CDR2 YSLEER. Trimming cost V 4 bases and J 1 base; bases outside gene matches: 7. The CDR3 consists of 17 residues. The sequence derives from a woman aged 18-29 years in good health and CMV-seronegative. The sequenced sample was PBMCs. The V gene is TRBV4-3, the J gene TRBJ2-3, with 11 bases lining up with TRBD2. In nucleotides, the CDR3 is TGCGCCAGCAGCCCAAGACAACTAGCGGGGGGCACAGATACGCAGTATTTT. Translated, it gives CASSPRQLAGGTDTQYF.